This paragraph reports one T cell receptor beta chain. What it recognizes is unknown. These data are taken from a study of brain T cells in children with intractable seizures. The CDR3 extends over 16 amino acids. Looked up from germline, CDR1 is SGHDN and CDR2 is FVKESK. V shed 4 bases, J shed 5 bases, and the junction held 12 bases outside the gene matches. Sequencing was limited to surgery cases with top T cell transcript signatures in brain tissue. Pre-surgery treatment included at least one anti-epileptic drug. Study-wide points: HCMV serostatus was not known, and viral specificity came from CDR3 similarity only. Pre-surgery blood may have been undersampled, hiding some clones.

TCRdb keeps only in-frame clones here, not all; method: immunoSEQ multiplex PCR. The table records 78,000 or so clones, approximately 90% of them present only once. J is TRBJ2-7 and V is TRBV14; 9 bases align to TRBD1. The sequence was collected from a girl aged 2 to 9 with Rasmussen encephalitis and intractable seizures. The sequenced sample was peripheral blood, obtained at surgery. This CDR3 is CASSRKTLTGGNEQYF. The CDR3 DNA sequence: TGTGCCAGCAGCCGTAAGACCTTGACAGGGGGTAACGAGCAGTACTTC.